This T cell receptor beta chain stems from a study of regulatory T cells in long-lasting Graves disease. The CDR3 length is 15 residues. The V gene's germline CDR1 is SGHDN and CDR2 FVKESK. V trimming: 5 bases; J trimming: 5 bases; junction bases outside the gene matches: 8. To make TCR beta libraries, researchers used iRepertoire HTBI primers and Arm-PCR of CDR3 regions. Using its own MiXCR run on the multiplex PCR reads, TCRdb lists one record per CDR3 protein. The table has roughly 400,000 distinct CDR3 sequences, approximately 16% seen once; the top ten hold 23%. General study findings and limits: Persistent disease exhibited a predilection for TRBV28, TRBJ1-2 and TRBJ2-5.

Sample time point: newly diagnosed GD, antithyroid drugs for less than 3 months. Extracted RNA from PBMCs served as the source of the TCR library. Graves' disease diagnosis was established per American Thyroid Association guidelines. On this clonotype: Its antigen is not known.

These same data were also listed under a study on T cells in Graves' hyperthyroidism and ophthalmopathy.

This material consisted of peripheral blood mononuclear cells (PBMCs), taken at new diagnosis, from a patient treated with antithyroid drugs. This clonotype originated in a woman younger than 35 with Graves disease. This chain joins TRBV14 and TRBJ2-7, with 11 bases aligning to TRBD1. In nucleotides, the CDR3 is TGTGCCAGCAGCTCTGGACAGGGGGCAGTCCACGAGCAGTACTTC. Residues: CASSSGQGAVHEQYF.